This T cell receptor beta chain was observed in a study of T cells after yellow fever vaccination. CDR1 and CDR2 from the germline V gene are DFQATT and SNEGSKA (reference sequence). This CDR3 comprises 14 residues. Losses at the gene ends were 6 bases for V and 6 bases for J; bases not matched to a gene: 7. Template-switching 5'RACE yielded the TCR cDNA; a universal primer site and UMIs were added in the process. TCRdb processed the 5' RACE reads anew with MiXCR; each CDR3 protein has one entry. The sample includes some 420,000 distinct CDR3 sequences, roughly a sixth of them seen just once. Findings of the study overall: The booster response re-showed most primary clones: over 95% CD4, around 87% CD8. Any FACS-sorted repertoire could hold abundant clonotypes that contaminate it from the bulk population. Weaker, the secondary response peaked sooner, at day 5 versus 15.

This clonotype has more than one count but fewer than ten. The antigen is unknown. V and J are TRBV20-1 and TRBJ2-3; 12 bases line up with TRBD2. The sequence derives from a man in his late teens or twenties who received the YFV17D yellow fever vaccine. Here the sequenced sample was PBMCs, taken before the yellow fever booster vaccination. The CDR3 DNA reads TGCAGTGCCAACACAGGACTAGCGGGGGATACGCAGTATTTT. Amino acid sequence: CSANTGLAGDTQYF.